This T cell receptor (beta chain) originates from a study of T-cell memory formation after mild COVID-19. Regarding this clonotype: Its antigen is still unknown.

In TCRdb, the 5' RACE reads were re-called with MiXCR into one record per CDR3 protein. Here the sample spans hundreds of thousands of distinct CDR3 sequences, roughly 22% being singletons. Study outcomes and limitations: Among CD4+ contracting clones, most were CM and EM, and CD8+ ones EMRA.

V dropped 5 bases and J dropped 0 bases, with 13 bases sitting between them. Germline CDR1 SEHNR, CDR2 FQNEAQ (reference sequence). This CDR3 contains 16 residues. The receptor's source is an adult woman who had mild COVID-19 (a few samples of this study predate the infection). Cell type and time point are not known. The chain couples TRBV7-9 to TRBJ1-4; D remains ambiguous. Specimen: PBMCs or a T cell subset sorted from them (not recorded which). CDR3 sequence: CASSEIRWATNEKLFF. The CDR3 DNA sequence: TGTGCCAGCAGCGAGATCCGATGGGCAACTAATGAAAAACTGTTTTTT.